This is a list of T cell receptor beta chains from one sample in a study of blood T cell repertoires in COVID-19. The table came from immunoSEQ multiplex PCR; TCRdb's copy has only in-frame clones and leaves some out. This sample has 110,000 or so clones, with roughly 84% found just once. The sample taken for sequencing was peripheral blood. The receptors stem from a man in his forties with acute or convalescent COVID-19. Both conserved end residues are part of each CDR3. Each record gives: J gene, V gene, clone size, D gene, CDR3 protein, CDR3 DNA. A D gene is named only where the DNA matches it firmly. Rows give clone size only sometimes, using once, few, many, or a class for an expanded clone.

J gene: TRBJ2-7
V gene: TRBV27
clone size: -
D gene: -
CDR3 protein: CASSLLAGTYEQYF
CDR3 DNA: TGTGCCAGCAGTTTATTGGCAGGGACCTACGAGCAGTACTTC

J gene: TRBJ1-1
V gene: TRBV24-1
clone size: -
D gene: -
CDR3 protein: CATSDNLRLKSTEAFF
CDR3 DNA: TGTGCCACCAGTGATAATCTCCGATTGAAGAGCACTGAAGCTTTCTTT

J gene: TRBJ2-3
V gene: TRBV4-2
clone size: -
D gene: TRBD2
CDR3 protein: CASSQDGLAETDTQYF
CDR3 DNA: TGTGCCAGCAGCCAAGACGGGCTAGCGGAAACAGATACGCAGTATTTT

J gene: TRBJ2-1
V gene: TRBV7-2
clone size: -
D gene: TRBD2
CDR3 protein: CASSLELLSGGRGEQFF
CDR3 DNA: TGTGCCAGCAGCTTAGAACTTCTTAGCGGGGGTAGGGGTGAGCAGTTCTTC

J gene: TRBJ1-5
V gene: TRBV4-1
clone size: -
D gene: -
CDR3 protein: CASSQGPRVFYQPQHF
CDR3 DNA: TGCGCCAGCAGCCAAGGTCCCAGGGTCTTCTATCAGCCCCAGCATTTT

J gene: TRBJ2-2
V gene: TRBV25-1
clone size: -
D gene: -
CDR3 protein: CASSELQKEGELFF
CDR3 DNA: TGTGCCAGCAGTGAATTACAGAAGGAAGGGGAGCTGTTTTTT

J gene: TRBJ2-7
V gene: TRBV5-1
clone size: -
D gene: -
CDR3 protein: CASSLGSSYEQYF
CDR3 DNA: TGCGCCAGCAGCTTGGGGAGCTCCTACGAGCAGTACTTC

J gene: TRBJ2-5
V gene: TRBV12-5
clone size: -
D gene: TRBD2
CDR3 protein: CASGLGAGVQETQYF
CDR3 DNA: TGTGCTAGTGGTTTGGGGGCGGGGGTCCAAGAGACCCAGTACTTC

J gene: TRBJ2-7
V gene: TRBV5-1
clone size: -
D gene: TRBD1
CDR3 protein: CASSPRPRDRTYEQYF
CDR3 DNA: TGCGCCAGCAGCCCCCGTCCCCGGGACAGGACCTACGAGCAGTACTTC

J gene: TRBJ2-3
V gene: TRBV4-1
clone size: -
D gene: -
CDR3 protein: CASSQEGPRPTDTQYF
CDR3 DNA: TGCGCCAGCAGCCAAGAGGGGCCCCGTCCCACAGATACGCAGTATTTT

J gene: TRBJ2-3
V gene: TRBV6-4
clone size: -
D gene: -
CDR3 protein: CASSESPLDTQYF
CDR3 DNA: TGTGCCAGCAGTGAATCCCCCCTAGATACGCAGTATTTT

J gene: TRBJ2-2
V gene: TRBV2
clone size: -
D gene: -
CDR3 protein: CASSSDGLDTGELFF
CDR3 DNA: TGTGCCAGCAGTTCTGATGGGCTGGACACCGGGGAGCTGTTTTTT

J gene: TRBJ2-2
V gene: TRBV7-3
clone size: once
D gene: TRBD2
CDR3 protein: CASSQLAGGLNTGELFF
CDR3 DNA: TGTGCCAGCAGCCAACTAGCGGGGGGCCTGAACACCGGGGAGCTGTTTTTT

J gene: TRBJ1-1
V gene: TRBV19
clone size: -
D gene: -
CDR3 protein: CASSLTGGGGAFF
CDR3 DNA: TGTGCCAGTAGCCTAACCGGAGGTGGGGGCGCTTTCTTT

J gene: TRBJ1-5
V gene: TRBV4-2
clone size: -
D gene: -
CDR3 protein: CASSPNEGQPQHF
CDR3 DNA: TGTGCCAGCAGCCCAAATGAGGGTCAGCCCCAGCATTTT

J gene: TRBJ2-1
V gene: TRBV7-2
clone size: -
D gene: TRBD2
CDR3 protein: CASSLRSGGAFNEQFF
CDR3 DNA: TGTGCCAGCAGCTTAAGGAGCGGGGGGGCCTTTAATGAGCAGTTCTTC

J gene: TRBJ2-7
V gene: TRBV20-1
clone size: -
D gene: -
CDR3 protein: CSASGQSSSYEQYF
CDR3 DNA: TGCAGTGCCAGTGGACAGTCAAGCTCCTACGAGCAGTACTTC

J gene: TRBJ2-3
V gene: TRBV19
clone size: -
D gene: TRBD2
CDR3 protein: CASGTPPLLAGGGWGTDTQYF
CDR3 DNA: TGTGCCAGCGGTACCCCCCCCCTACTAGCGGGGGGGGGCTGGGGCACAGATACGCAGTATTTT

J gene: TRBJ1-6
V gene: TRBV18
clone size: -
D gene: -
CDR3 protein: CASSREYLNSPLHF
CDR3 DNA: TGTGCCAGCTCAAGAGAGTATCTGAATTCACCCCTCCACTTT

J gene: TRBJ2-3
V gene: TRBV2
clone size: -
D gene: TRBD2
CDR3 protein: CASMPLRAGLDTQYF
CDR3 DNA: TGTGCCAGCATGCCTCTACGAGCGGGGTTGGATACGCAGTATTTT

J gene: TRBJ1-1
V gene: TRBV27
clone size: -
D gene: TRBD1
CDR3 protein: CASRYRGQSTEAFF
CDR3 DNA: TGTGCCAGCAGGTACAGGGGGCAATCCACTGAAGCTTTCTTT

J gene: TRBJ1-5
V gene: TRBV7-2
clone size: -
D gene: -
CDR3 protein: CASSDGGRPQHF
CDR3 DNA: TGTGCCAGCAGTGACGGTGGGCGGCCCCAGCATTTT

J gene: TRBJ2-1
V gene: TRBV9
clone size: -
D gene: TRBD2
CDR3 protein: CASSARLAAGEQFF
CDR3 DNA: TGTGCCAGCAGCGCTCGACTAGCAGCGGGTGAGCAGTTCTTC

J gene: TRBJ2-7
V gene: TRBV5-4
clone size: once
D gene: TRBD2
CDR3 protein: CASSFGLAATEQYF
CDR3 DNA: TGTGCCAGCAGCTTCGGACTAGCCGCTACCGAGCAGTACTTC

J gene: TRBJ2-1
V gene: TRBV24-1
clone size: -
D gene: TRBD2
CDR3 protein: CATSEPGLADGNEQFF
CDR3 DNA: TGTGCCACCAGTGAGCCGGGACTAGCGGATGGGAATGAGCAGTTCTTC

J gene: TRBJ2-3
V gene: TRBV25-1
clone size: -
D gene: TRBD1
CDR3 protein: CASSEYTGGTDTQYF
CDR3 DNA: TGTGCCAGCAGTGAATACACAGGGGGCACAGATACGCAGTATTTT

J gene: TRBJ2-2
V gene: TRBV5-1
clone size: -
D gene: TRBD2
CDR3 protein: CASSFFGGATGELFF
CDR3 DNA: TGCGCCAGCAGCTTTTTCGGGGGGGCTACCGGGGAGCTGTTTTTT

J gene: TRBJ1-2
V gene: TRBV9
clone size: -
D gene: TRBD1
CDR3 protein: CASSPNTGTGGYTF
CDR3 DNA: TGTGCCAGCAGCCCGAACACCGGGACAGGGGGCTACACCTTC

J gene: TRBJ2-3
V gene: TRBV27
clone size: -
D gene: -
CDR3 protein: CASSPPGTDTQYF
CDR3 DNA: TGTGCCAGCAGCCCCCCCGGCACAGATACGCAGTATTTT

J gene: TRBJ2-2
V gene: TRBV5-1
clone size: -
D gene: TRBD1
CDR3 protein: CASRLGTVTAGELFF
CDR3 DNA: TGCGCCAGCAGATTGGGGACAGTAACGGCCGGGGAGCTGTTTTTT

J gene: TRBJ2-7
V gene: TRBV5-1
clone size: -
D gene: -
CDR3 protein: CASSLFGVEQYF
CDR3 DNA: TGCGCCAGCAGCTTGTTCGGGGTCGAGCAGTACTTC

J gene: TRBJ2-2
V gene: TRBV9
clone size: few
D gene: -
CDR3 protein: CASSGLARELFF
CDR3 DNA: TGTGCCAGCAGCGGATTAGCGCGGGAGCTGTTTTTT

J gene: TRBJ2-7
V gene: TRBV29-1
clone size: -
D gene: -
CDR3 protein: CSVDLGSPGEQYF
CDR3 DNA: TGCAGCGTTGATCTGGGCTCACCGGGGGAGCAGTACTTC

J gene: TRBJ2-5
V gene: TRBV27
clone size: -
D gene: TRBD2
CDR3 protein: CASSLVASGDQETQYF
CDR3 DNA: TGTGCCAGCAGTTTAGTGGCTAGCGGGGACCAAGAGACCCAGTACTTC

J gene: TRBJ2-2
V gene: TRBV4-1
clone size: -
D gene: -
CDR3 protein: CASSQERGAWSAGELFF
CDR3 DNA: TGCGCCAGCAGCCAAGAACGGGGGGCGTGGAGCGCCGGGGAGCTGTTTTTT

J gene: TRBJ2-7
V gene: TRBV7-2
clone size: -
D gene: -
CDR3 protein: CASSLYSVEGRTYEQYF
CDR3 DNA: TGTGCCAGCAGCTTATACTCGGTAGAGGGGAGGACCTACGAGCAGTACTTC

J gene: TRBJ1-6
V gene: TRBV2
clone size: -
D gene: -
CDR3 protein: CASSSSGTTYSPLHF
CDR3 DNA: TGTGCCAGCAGTTCCTCAGGGACTACTTATTCACCCCTCCACTTT

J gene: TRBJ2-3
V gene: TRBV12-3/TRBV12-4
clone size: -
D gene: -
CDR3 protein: CAIAGPSTDTQYF
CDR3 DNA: TGTGCCATCGCGGGGCCCAGCACAGATACGCAGTATTTT

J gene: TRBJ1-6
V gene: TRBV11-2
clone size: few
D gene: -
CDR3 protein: CASSLDSLGSSYNSPLHF
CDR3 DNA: TGTGCCAGCAGCTTAGATTCTCTCGGGAGCTCCTATAATTCACCCCTCCACTTT

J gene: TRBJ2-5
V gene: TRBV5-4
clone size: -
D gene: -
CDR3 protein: CASSLLAIIEETQYF
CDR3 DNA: TGTGCCAGCAGCTTGCTGGCCATAATCGAAGAGACCCAGTACTTC

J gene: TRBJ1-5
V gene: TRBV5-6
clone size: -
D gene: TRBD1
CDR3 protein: CASSLRTGQGQPQHF
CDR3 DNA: TGTGCCAGCAGCCTACGGACAGGGCAAGGACAGCCCCAGCATTTT

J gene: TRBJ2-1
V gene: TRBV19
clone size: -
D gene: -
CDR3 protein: CASSSGEYNEQFF
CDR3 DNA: TGTGCCAGTAGTAGCGGGGAGTACAATGAGCAGTTCTTC

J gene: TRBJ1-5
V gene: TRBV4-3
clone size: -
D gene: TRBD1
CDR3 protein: CASSQEVGQGNQPQHF
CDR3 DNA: TGCGCCAGCAGCCAAGAAGTAGGACAGGGTAATCAGCCCCAGCATTTT

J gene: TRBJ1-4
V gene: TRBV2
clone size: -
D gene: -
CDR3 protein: CASGPGARGNEKLFF
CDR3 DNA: TGTGCCAGCGGACCGGGAGCGAGAGGGAATGAAAAACTGTTTTTT

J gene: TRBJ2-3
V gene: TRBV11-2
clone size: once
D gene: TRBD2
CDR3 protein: CASSLFSYSGGSDTQYF
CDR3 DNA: TGTGCCAGCAGCTTATTTTCATATAGCGGGGGATCAGATACGCAGTATTTT

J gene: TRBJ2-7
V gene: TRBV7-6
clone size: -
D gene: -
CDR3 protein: CASSPTGGLYEQYF
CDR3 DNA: TGTGCCAGCAGCCCCACCGGGGGGCTTTACGAGCAGTACTTC

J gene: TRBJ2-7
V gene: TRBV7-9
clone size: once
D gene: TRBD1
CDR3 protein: CASSPWLGTGRYEQYF
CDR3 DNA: TGTGCCAGCAGCCCCTGGCTAGGGACAGGGAGATACGAGCAGTACTTC